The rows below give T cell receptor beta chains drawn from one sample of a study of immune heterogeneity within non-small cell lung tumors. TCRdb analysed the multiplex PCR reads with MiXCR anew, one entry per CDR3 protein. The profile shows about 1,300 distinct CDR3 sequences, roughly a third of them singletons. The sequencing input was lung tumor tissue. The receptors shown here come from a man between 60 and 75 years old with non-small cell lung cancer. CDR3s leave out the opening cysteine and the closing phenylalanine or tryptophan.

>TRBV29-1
SVGLGQGSTEAF
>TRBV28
ASSSPGGHQPQH
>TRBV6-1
ASKSPRGTSGSFNEQF
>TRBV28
ASRPAGLLYEQY
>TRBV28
ASLPALNTEAF
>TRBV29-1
SVAGGMGRPNEKLF
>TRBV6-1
ASSPGISGNTIY
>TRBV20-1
SARRRSGRWNEQF
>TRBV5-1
ASSALESGRGTGELF
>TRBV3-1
ASSRGRGYEQY
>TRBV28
ASSLDWAGVDTQY
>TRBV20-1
SAPGSGANVLT
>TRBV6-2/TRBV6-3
ASSETLPGLADNEQF
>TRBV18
ASSPQRWDREYYEQY
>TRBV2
ASSDQGGANTGELF
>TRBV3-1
ASSHGDRGYNEQF
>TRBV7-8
ASSFLRTYEQY
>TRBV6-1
ASSEGGLAGQSGNEQF
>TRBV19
ASSINRGQVDTQY
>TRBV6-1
ASSLQPTTEAF
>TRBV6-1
ASLRQGTREQY
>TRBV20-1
SAREAGVNQPQH
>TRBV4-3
ASSQDLYQPQH
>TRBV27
ASSYYGTGLYEQY
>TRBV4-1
ASSQAGLAGARNEQF
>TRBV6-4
TNVPAVTPPSTWETQY
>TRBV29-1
SVVRGAGREQETQY
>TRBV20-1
SAITYRDGLRTEAF